This is a list of T cell receptor beta chains from one sample in a study of shared clonotypes between healthy human individuals. TCRdb keeps only in-frame clones here, not all; method: immunoSEQ multiplex PCR. The sample carries around 750,000 clones, approximately 79% recorded once. Sequencing used memory CD4+ T cells sorted from blood. The receptors derive from a woman aged 25 to 39 in good health. Both conserved end residues are part of each CDR3. Each record gives: J gene, V gene, clone size, D gene, CDR3 protein, CDR3 DNA. The D gene is left open where the match is weak. The listing skips clone size in some rows; elsewhere it reads once, few, many or a size class.

J gene: TRBJ2-7
V gene: TRBV2
clone size: NA
D gene: NA
CDR3 protein: CASSPQQVHEQYF
CDR3 DNA: TGTGCCAGCAGTCCCCAACAGGTCCACGAGCAGTACTTC

J gene: TRBJ2-7
V gene: TRBV27
clone size: NA
D gene: NA
CDR3 protein: CASKAPSGAGPYEQYF
CDR3 DNA: TGTGCCAGCAAAGCCCCCTCCGGAGCGGGTCCCTACGAGCAGTACTTC

J gene: TRBJ2-7
V gene: TRBV6-1
clone size: NA
D gene: NA
CDR3 protein: CASSLFDEQYF
CDR3 DNA: TGTGCCAGCAGTCTTTTCGACGAGCAGTACTTC

J gene: TRBJ2-3
V gene: TRBV28
clone size: once
D gene: NA
CDR3 protein: CASSSGGRTDTQYF
CDR3 DNA: TGTGCCAGCAGTTCTGGCGGCCGCACAGATACGCAGTATTTT

J gene: TRBJ1-5
V gene: TRBV19
clone size: few
D gene: TRBD1
CDR3 protein: CASSSWQGVNQPQHF
CDR3 DNA: TGTGCCAGTAGTAGTTGGCAGGGGGTAAATCAGCCCCAGCATTTT

J gene: TRBJ2-7
V gene: TRBV27
clone size: many
D gene: NA
CDR3 protein: CATFTSSYEQYF
CDR3 DNA: TGTGCCACCTTTACGAGCTCCTACGAGCAGTACTTC

J gene: TRBJ2-4
V gene: TRBV4-2
clone size: NA
D gene: NA
CDR3 protein: CASSQDLRGSLGKNIQYF
CDR3 DNA: TGTGCCAGCAGCCAAGATTTAAGGGGAAGTTTGGGCAAAAACATTCAGTACTTC

J gene: TRBJ2-2
V gene: TRBV11-2
clone size: few
D gene: TRBD2
CDR3 protein: CASSLRLAGTGELFF
CDR3 DNA: TGTGCCAGCAGCCTCCGACTAGCGGGCACCGGGGAGCTGTTTTTT

J gene: TRBJ1-5
V gene: TRBV28
clone size: NA
D gene: TRBD1
CDR3 protein: CASSAPAGTGGNQPQHF
CDR3 DNA: TGTGCCAGCTCAGCCCCCGCCGGGACAGGGGGCAATCAGCCCCAGCATTTT

J gene: TRBJ2-1
V gene: TRBV30
clone size: once
D gene: NA
CDR3 protein: CAWRGYNEQFF
CDR3 DNA: TGTGCCTGGAGAGGATACAATGAGCAGTTCTTC

J gene: TRBJ1-5
V gene: TRBV5-1
clone size: NA
D gene: NA
CDR3 protein: CASSLAPWSNQPQHF
CDR3 DNA: TGCGCCAGCAGCTTGGCACCCTGGAGCAATCAGCCCCAGCATTTT

J gene: TRBJ2-7
V gene: TRBV5-1
clone size: NA
D gene: TRBD1
CDR3 protein: CASSLQGASYEQYF
CDR3 DNA: TGCGCCAGCAGCTTACAGGGGGCCTCCTACGAGCAGTACTTC

J gene: TRBJ1-1
V gene: TRBV19
clone size: once
D gene: NA
CDR3 protein: CASSPPWGSAFF
CDR3 DNA: TGTGCCAGTAGCCCACCATGGGGAAGCGCTTTCTTT

J gene: TRBJ2-3
V gene: TRBV11-3
clone size: NA
D gene: TRBD2
CDR3 protein: CASSLGGTSGSGDTQYF
CDR3 DNA: TGTGCCAGCAGCTTAGGGGGGACTAGCGGGAGCGGAGATACGCAGTATTTT

J gene: TRBJ1-2
V gene: TRBV30
clone size: NA
D gene: NA
CDR3 protein: CAWSAQGGYTF
CDR3 DNA: TGTGCCTGGAGTGCGCAGGGCGGCTACACCTTC

J gene: TRBJ2-3
V gene: TRBV19
clone size: NA
D gene: TRBD2
CDR3 protein: CASRRTSGNTDTQYF
CDR3 DNA: TGTGCCAGCCGACGGACTAGCGGTAACACAGATACGCAGTATTTT

J gene: TRBJ2-7
V gene: TRBV10-3
clone size: NA
D gene: NA
CDR3 protein: CAIRGQGSTYEQYF
CDR3 DNA: TGTGCCATCAGGGGGCAGGGGAGTACCTACGAGCAGTACTTC

J gene: TRBJ2-3
V gene: TRBV7-2
clone size: NA
D gene: NA
CDR3 protein: CASTLQPGAGTDTQYF
CDR3 DNA: TGTGCCAGCACCTTACAACCGGGAGCCGGCACAGATACGCAGTATTTT

J gene: TRBJ2-1
V gene: TRBV10-3
clone size: NA
D gene: NA
CDR3 protein: CAISDTGLAANEQFF
CDR3 DNA: TGTGCCATCAGTGATACGGGACTGGCAGCCAATGAGCAGTTCTTC

J gene: TRBJ2-3
V gene: TRBV5-1
clone size: NA
D gene: TRBD2
CDR3 protein: CASNGLAGGPGTDTQYF
CDR3 DNA: TGCGCCAGCAATGGACTAGCGGGAGGGCCCGGCACAGATACGCAGTATTTT

J gene: TRBJ2-6
V gene: TRBV12-5
clone size: once
D gene: NA
CDR3 protein: CASGSHVGGSSGANVLTF
CDR3 DNA: TGTGCTAGTGGTTCTCACGTCGGGGGCTCCTCTGGGGCCAACGTCCTGACTTTC

J gene: TRBJ2-3
V gene: TRBV2
clone size: few
D gene: NA
CDR3 protein: CASSEGGYTQYF
CDR3 DNA: TGTGCCAGCAGTGAGGGCGGATATACGCAGTATTTT

J gene: TRBJ2-6
V gene: TRBV7-9
clone size: NA
D gene: NA
CDR3 protein: CASRRDTSGANVLTF
CDR3 DNA: TGTGCCAGCAGACGTGACACCTCTGGGGCCAACGTCCTGACTTTC

J gene: TRBJ2-1
V gene: TRBV19
clone size: NA
D gene: NA
CDR3 protein: CASRRRDLSEQFF
CDR3 DNA: TGTGCCAGTAGGAGACGGGACCTCAGTGAGCAGTTCTTC

J gene: TRBJ2-2
V gene: TRBV28
clone size: NA
D gene: TRBD2
CDR3 protein: CASTSGRAGELFF
CDR3 DNA: TGTGCCAGCACTAGCGGGAGGGCCGGGGAGCTGTTTTTT

J gene: TRBJ2-7
V gene: TRBV5-1
clone size: NA
D gene: NA
CDR3 protein: CASSLVGSPYEQYF
CDR3 DNA: TGCGCCAGCAGCTTGGTGGGGTCACCCTACGAGCAGTACTTC

J gene: TRBJ2-5
V gene: TRBV10-3
clone size: NA
D gene: NA
CDR3 protein: CAISVNRRETQYF
CDR3 DNA: TGTGCCATCAGTGTTAACAGGCGAGAGACCCAGTACTTC

J gene: TRBJ1-1
V gene: TRBV7-9
clone size: NA
D gene: NA
CDR3 protein: CASMGQGGTEAFF
CDR3 DNA: TGTGCCTCCATGGGGCAGGGCGGCACTGAAGCTTTCTTT

J gene: TRBJ2-2
V gene: TRBV2
clone size: NA
D gene: NA
CDR3 protein: CASGRVGNTGELFF
CDR3 DNA: TGTGCCAGCGGCAGGGTGGGGAACACCGGGGAGCTGTTTTTT

J gene: TRBJ2-7
V gene: TRBV6-1
clone size: few
D gene: TRBD2
CDR3 protein: CASCLAGGHEQYF
CDR3 DNA: TGTGCCAGCTGTCTAGCGGGCGGCCACGAGCAGTACTTC

J gene: TRBJ2-6
V gene: TRBV9
clone size: NA
D gene: NA
CDR3 protein: CASSVSGLRSGANVLTF
CDR3 DNA: TGTGCCAGCAGCGTATCCGGGCTCCGCTCTGGGGCCAACGTCCTGACTTTC

J gene: TRBJ2-7
V gene: TRBV27
clone size: NA
D gene: TRBD1
CDR3 protein: CASTTGTGTSEQYF
CDR3 DNA: TGTGCCAGCACCACCGGGACAGGGACGAGCGAGCAGTACTTC

J gene: TRBJ1-4
V gene: TRBV30
clone size: NA
D gene: NA
CDR3 protein: CAWSGAVGEKLFF
CDR3 DNA: TGTGCCTGGAGCGGGGCTGTCGGGGAAAAACTGTTTTTT

J gene: TRBJ1-2
V gene: TRBV5-1
clone size: NA
D gene: TRBD1
CDR3 protein: CASSFSPSDRGPQGYGYTF
CDR3 DNA: TGCGCCAGCAGCTTTTCCCCCTCGGACAGGGGGCCCCAAGGGTATGGCTACACCTTC

J gene: TRBJ1-5
V gene: TRBV4-2
clone size: NA
D gene: NA
CDR3 protein: CASSQKGGGQANNQPQHF
CDR3 DNA: TGTGCCAGCAGCCAAAAAGGGGGAGGTCAGGCTAACAATCAGCCCCAGCATTTT

J gene: TRBJ2-3
V gene: TRBV6-4
clone size: NA
D gene: TRBD1
CDR3 protein: CASSEGQGADTQYF
CDR3 DNA: TGTGCCAGCAGTGAGGGACAGGGGGCAGATACGCAGTATTTT

J gene: TRBJ1-5
V gene: TRBV27
clone size: NA
D gene: NA
CDR3 protein: CASSLFAERSNQPQHF
CDR3 DNA: TGTGCCAGCAGTTTATTCGCGGAGCGGAGCAATCAGCCCCAGCATTTT

J gene: TRBJ2-1
V gene: TRBV6-6
clone size: NA
D gene: TRBD2
CDR3 protein: CASRPAGWANEQFF
CDR3 DNA: TGTGCCAGCAGACCAGCGGGATGGGCAAATGAGCAGTTCTTC

J gene: TRBJ2-7
V gene: TRBV9
clone size: NA
D gene: NA
CDR3 protein: CASSGSGEYEQYF
CDR3 DNA: TGTGCCAGCAGCGGGAGTGGGGAATACGAGCAGTACTTC

J gene: TRBJ2-5
V gene: TRBV5-4
clone size: NA
D gene: NA
CDR3 protein: CASSSDTGPQETQYF
CDR3 DNA: TGTGCCAGCAGCTCAGATACGGGGCCTCAAGAGACCCAGTACTTC

J gene: TRBJ2-3
V gene: TRBV30
clone size: NA
D gene: TRBD1
CDR3 protein: CAWRSGTGEFDTQYF
CDR3 DNA: TGTGCCTGGAGGTCCGGGACAGGGGAGTTCGATACGCAGTATTTT

J gene: TRBJ2-1
V gene: TRBV4-1
clone size: NA
D gene: NA
CDR3 protein: CASSLNDNGRAWYSYNEQFF
CDR3 DNA: TGCGCCAGCAGCCTTAACGATAATGGCCGGGCGTGGTACTCCTACAATGAGCAGTTCTTC

J gene: TRBJ2-1
V gene: TRBV7-3
clone size: NA
D gene: NA
CDR3 protein: CASSVIADNEQFF
CDR3 DNA: TGTGCCAGCAGCGTTATAGCAGACAATGAGCAGTTCTTC

J gene: TRBJ2-1
V gene: TRBV19
clone size: NA
D gene: TRBD2
CDR3 protein: CASSTPLGAGASNEQFF
CDR3 DNA: TGTGCCAGTAGTACGCCCCTGGGAGCGGGAGCCAGCAATGAGCAGTTCTTC